The T cell receptor (beta chain) under discussion was sequenced for a study of beta chain features in type 1 diabetes. The authors reverse transcribed all of the isolated RNA, so sequencing captured expressed TCRB transcripts. TCRdb's table, derived via immunoSEQ multiplex PCR, lists solely in-frame clones and lacks some. The table shows 38,000 or so clones, with 55% to 70% occurring only once. This clone was observed a handful of times. This clonotype originated in a woman aged 25 to 39 in good health. The sample comprised Tregs from blood.

CDR3 nucleotide sequence: TGTGCCATCAGCGGGACTAGCGGCAGCTCCTACGAGCAGTACTTC. Protein: CAISGTSGSSYEQYF. The gene calls are TRBV6-5 and TRBJ2-7; TRBD2 agrees at 11 bases. The CDR3 is 15 residues long. CDR1 and CDR2 (germline): MNHEY, SVGAGI. V lost 10 bases, J lost 0 bases, and 8 bases stayed unmatched.